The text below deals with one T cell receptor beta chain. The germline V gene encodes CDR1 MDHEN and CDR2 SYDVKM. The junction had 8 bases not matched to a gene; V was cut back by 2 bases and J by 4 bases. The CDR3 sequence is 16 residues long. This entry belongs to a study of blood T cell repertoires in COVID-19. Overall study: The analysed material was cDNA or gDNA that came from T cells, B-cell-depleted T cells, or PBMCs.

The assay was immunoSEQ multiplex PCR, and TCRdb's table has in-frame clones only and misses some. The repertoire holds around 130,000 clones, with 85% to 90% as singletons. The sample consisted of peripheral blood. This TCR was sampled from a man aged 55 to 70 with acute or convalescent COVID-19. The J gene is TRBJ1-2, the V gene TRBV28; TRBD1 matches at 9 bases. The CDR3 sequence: CASSLGADRGSYGYTF. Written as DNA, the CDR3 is TGTGCCAGCAGTTTAGGGGCCGACAGGGGGAGCTATGGCTACACCTTC.